The following is a TCR beta chain sequence with its context. Its binding antigen is unknown. One junction end does not reproduce the germline sequence, and a read error may be involved. The sample belongs to a study of blood T cell repertoires in COVID-19 (dated by TCRdb to the early 2020s). About the study as a whole: For ImmuneRACE Cohort 3, a participant was defined as recovered based on two consecutive negative NP/OP PCR tests, clearance by a healthcare professional, or resolution of symptoms. Samples from collaborators originated in the United States, Italy and Spain and spanned both the acute and convalescent phases of COVID-19. The prospective study material was composed of cDNA or gDNA derived from T cells, B-cell-depleted T cells, or PBMCs. The dataset comprised deeply sampled blood TCRbeta repertoires from subjects exposed to, actively infected with, or recovered from COVID-19. Where HLA class I and class II types were available, the types were taken from metadata supplied by the sample provider, not from assay-based typing. The samples were drawn from the first 160 participants of the ongoing ImmuneRACE study and from 950 to 1,500 subjects provided by 6 global collaborators. A freely available public database, intended as a resource for researchers studying the immune response to SARS-CoV-2, is where the repertoires were released. Sample metadata almost always included a de-identified subject ID, COVID-19 status, age in years and sex.

TCRbeta CDR3 regions were amplified from genomic DNA by means of the immunoSEQ Assay, a bias-controlled multiplex PCR. Processing in the source paper ran as follows. The number of nucleated cells in each sample was estimated from the amplification of reference gene primers within the assay. To quantify the absolute abundance of each unique TCRbeta CDR3 rearrangement, sequence reads were collapsed and filtered. For each sample, productive Simpson clonality was calculated as the square root of Simpson's diversity index over productive rearrangements. The table comes from immuneACCESS by way of TCRdb, which keeps in-frame sequences with V and J called. Part of the clones is missing from these tables; in studies checked, under half for an unresolved V gene and the rest for unknown reasons. D and trimming come from the DNA, and the V and J calls and clone size come from that table. A total of fewer than 250,000 clones appear in this sample, approximately 86% of them only once. 20% to 25% of the sample rests with the top ten.

Study-wide findings and limitations: Clinical and demographic metadata were provided uncurated, with the amount varying by source and participant.

The germline V gene (reference sequence) yields LNHDA for CDR1 and SQIVND for CDR2. Taken from cysteine to phenylalanine, the CDR3 has 14 residues. Solely the CDR3 DNA is kept, with 42 bases framed from the first base. Participants in the prospective study were enrolled through a virtual design, were aged roughly 18 to 95 years, and lived in roughly 25 United States geographic areas. In the prospective study, cohorts were assigned on the basis of participant-reported clinical history obtained from a screening survey and a study questionnaire. Mobile phlebotomists in the prospective study collected whole blood, serum and a nasopharyngeal or oropharyngeal swab from every participant. Additional blood draws and questionnaires over an approximately two-month period could optionally be provided by prospective study participants. Before DNA extraction, prospective study blood samples were shipped either frozen or at room temperature.

The source is a middle-aged woman in a cohort exposed to, infected with or recovered from COVID-19 (not recorded which). Sequenced sample: PBMCs or T cells enriched from blood (not recorded which). The V and J segments used are TRBV19 and TRBJ1-1; the D gene remains uncertain. CDR3 sequence: CASSLDLPNTEAFF. The bases are TGTGCCAGTAGTCTAGACCTTCCGAACACTGAAGCTTTCTTT.